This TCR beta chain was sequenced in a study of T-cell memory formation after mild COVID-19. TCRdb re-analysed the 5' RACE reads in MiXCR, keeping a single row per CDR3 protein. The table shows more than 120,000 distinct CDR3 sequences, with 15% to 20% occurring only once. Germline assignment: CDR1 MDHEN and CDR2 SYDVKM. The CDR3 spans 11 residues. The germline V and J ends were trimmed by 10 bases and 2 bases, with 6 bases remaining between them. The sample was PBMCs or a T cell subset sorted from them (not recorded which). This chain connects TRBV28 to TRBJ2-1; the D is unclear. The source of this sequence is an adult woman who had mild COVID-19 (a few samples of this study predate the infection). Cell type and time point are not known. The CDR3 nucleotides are TGTGCCACAAGAGCCTACAATGAGCAGTTCTTC. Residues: CATRAYNEQFF.